The sequence of this TCR beta chain was determined in a study of blood T cell repertoires in COVID-19. Study at large: The United States, Italy and Spain supplied acute and convalescent COVID-19 samples. From T cells, B-cell-depleted T cells, or PBMCs came the material, which was cDNA or gDNA.

The CDR3 is 13 amino acids. The V end was cut by 6 bases, the J end by 0 bases, with 8 bases between. The germline gives CDR1 MRHNA, CDR2 SNTAGT. Under the authors' procedure: Amplification with reference gene primers provided the estimates of nucleated cell counts. Profiling relied on immunoSEQ multiplex PCR, and the TCRdb table lists in-frame clones only, not all of them. The V and J calls and the clone size are those of that table, but D and trimming were determined from the DNA. The repertoire includes over 150,000 clones, 60% to 80% of them detected once, and 2.5% to 3.5% sits in the top ten. This receptor was obtained from a man between 65 and 85 years old with acute or convalescent COVID-19. The sequenced sample was peripheral blood. This rearrangement joins TRBV6-4 to TRBJ1-1; D not resolved. Here the CDR3 reads CASRKSMNTEAFF. The CDR3 nucleotides read TGTGCCAGCAGGAAGAGTATGAACACTGAAGCTTTCTTT.